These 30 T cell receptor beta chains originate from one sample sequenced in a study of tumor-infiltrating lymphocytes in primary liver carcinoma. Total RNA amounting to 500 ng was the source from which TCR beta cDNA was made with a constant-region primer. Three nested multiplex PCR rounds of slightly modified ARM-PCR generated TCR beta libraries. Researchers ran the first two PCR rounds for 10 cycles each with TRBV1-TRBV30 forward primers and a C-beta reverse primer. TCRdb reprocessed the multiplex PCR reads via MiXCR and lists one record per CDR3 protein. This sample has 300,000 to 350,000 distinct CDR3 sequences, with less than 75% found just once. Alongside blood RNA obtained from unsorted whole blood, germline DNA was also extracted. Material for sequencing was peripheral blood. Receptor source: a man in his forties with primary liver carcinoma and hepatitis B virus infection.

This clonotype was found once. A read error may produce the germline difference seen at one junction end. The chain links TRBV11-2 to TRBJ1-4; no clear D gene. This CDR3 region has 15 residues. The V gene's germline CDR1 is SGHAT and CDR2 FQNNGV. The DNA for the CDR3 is TGTGCCAGCAGCTTAAAGGATGCAACTAATGGAAAACTGTTTTTT. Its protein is CASSLKDATNGKLFF. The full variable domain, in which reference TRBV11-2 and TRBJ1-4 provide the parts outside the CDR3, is EAGVAQSPRYKIIEKRQSVAFWCNPISGHATLYWYQQILGQGPKLLIQFQNNGVVDDSQLPKDRFSAERLKGVDSTLKIQPAKLEDSAVYLCASSLKDATNGKLFFGSGTQLSVL.

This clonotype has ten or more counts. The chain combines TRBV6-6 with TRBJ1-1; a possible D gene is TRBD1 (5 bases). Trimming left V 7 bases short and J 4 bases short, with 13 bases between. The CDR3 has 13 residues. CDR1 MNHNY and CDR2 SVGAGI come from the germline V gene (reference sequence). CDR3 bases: TGTGCCAGCACCCAGGACACGAGCACTGAAGCTTTCTTT. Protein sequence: CASTQDTSTEAFF.

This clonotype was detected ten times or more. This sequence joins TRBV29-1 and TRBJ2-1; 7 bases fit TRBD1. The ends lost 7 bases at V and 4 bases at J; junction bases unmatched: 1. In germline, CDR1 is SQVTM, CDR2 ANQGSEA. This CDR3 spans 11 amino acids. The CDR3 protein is CSGQGYNEQFF. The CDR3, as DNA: TGCAGCGGACAGGGTTACAATGAGCAGTTCTTC.

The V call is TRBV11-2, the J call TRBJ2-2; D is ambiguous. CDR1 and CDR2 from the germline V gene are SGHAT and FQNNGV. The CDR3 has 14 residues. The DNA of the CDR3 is TGTAGCAGCAGCTCTATATGGGCCACCGGGGAGCTGTTTTTT. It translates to CSSSSIWATGELFF.

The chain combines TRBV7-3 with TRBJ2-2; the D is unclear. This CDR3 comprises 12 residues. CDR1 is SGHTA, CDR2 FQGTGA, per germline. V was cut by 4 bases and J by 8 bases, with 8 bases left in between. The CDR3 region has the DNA TGTGCCAGCAGCTCTGAGTATGGGGAGCTGTTTTTT. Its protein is CASSSEYGELFF.

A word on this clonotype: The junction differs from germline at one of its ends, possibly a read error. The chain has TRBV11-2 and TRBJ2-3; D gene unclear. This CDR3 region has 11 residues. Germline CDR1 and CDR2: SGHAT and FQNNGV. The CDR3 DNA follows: TGTACCAGCAGCTTGGAATTGGATCAGTATTTT. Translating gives CTSSLELDQYF.

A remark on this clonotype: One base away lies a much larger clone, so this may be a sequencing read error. The CDR3 bases are TGTGCCAGCAGAAGAGATAGTCCCGGGACACGAATAGTGTCCTACGAGCAGTACTTC. Residues: CASRRDSPGTRIVSYEQYF. The chain employs TRBV6-1 and TRBJ2-7; tentative D call: TRBD1 (6 bases). Between the trimmed V and J ends, which lost 6 bases and 1 base, there was a span of 28 bases. The CDR3 consists of 19 residues. Germline lookup yields CDR1 MNHNS and CDR2 SASEGT.

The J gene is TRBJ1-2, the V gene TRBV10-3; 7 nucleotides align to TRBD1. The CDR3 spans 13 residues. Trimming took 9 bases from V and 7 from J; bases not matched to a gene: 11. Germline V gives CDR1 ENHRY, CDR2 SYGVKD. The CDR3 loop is CAIGTARTSGYTF. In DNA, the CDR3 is TGTGCCATTGGGACAGCGCGGACCTCTGGCTACACCTTC.

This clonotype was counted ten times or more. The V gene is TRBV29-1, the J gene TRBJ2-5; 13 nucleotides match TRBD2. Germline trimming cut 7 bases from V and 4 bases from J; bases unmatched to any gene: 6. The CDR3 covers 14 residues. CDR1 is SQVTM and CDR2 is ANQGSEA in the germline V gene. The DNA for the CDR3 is TGCAGCGCTGCACTAGCGGGAGGGTTAGAGACCCAGTACTTC. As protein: CSAALAGGLETQYF. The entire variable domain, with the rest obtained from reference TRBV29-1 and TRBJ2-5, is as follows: SAVISQKPSRDICQRGTSLTIQCQVDSQVTMMFWYRQQPGQSLTLIATANQGSEATYESGFVIDKFPISRPNLTFSTLTVSNMSPEDSSIYLCSAALAGGLETQYFGPGTRLLVL.

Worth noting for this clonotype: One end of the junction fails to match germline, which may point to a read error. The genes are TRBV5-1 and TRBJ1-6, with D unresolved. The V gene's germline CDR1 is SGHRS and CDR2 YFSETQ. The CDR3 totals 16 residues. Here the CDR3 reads CPSSLIRTDQDSPLHF. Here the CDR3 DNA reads TGCCCCAGCAGCTTGATTCGGACCGACCAGGATTCACCCCTCCACTTT.

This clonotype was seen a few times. For the CDR3, the DNA is TGTGCCAGCAGTCCCCGGGGGACCCAGTACTTC. Translated: CASSPRGTQYF. This chain links TRBV2 with TRBJ2-5, with a tentative D call TRBD2 (5 bases). Germline CDR1 and CDR2: SNHLY and FYNNEI. There are 11 residues in the CDR3. V was trimmed by 5 bases and J by 7 bases, leaving 8 bases between them.

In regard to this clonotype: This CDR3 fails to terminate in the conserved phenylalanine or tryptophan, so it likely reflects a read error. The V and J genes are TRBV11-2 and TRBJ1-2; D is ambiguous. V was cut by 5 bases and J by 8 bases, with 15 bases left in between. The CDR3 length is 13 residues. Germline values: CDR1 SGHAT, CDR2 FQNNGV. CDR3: CASSRGPCFGYTL. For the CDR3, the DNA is TGTGCCAGCAGCCGAGGGCCATGTTTCGGCTACACCTTG.

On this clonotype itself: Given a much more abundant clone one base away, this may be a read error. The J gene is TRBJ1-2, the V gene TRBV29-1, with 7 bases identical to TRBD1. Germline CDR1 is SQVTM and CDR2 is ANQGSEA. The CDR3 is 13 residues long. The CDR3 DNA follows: TGCCGCGTTATAGGGGGACAGCTATATGGCTACACCTTC. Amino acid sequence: CRVIGGQLYGYTF.

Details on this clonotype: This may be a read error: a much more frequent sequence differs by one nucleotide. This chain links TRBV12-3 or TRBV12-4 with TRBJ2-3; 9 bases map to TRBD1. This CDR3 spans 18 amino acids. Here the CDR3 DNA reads TGTGCCAGCAGTCCATACGGGACAGGGTACTCTAGCATAGATACGCAGTATTTT. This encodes CASSPYGTGYSSIDTQYF.

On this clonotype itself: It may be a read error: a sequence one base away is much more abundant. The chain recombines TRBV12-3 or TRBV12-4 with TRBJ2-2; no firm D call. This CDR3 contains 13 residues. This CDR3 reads CVSSSRSTGELFF. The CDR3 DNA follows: TGTGTCAGCAGTTCAAGGAGCACCGGGGAGCTGTTTTTT.

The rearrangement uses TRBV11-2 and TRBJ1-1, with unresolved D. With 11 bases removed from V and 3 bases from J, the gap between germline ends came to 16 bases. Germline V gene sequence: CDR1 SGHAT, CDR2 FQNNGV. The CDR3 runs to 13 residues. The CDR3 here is CAGNLVWDTEAFF. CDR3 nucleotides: TGTGCCGGCAACTTAGTATGGGACACTGAAGCTTTCTTT.

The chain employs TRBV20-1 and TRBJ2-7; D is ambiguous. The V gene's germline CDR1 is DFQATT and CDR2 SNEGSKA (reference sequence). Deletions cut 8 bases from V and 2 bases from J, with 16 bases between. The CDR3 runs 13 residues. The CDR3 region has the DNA TGCAGTTCTGCCCCCCAGGAGCCCTACGAGCAGTACTTC. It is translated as CSSAPQEPYEQYF.

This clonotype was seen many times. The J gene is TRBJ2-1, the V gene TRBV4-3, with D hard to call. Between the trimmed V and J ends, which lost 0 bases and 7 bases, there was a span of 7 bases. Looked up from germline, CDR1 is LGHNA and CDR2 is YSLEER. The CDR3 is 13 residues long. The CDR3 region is CASSQEGVNEQFF. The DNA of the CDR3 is TGCGCCAGCAGCCAAGAAGGAGTAAATGAGCAGTTCTTC.

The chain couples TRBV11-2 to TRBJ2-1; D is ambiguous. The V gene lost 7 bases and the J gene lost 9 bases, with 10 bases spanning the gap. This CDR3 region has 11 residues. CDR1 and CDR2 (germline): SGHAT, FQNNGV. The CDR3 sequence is CASNTVSEQFF. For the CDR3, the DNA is TGTGCCAGCAACACAGTTAGTGAGCAGTTCTTC.

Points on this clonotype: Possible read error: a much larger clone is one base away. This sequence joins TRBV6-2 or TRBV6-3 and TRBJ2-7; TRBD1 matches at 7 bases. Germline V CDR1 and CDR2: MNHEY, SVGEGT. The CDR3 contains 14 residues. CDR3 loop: CASSYDRESSEHYF. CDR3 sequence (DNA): TGTGCCAGCAGTTATGACAGGGAATCTTCCGAGCACTACTTC.

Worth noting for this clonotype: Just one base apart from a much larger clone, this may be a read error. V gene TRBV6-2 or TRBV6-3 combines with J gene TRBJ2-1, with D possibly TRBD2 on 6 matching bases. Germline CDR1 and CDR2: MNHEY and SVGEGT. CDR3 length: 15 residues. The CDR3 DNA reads TGTGCCAGCAGTTATAGAGCGGGCGCCTACAATGAGCGGTTCTTC. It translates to CASSYRAGAYNERFF.

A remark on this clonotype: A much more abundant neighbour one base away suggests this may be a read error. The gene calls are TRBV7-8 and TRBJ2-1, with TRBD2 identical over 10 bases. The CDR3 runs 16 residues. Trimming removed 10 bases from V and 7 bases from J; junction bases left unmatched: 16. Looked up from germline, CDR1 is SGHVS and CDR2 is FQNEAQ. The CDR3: CAISDQRGTSENEQFF. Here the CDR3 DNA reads TGTGCCATCAGTGACCAACGCGGGACTAGCGAGAATGAGCAGTTCTTC.

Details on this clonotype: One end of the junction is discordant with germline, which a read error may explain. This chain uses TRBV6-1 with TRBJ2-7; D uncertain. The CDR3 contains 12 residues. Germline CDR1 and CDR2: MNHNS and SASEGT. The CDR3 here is CDSSESRYEQYF. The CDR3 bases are TGTGACAGCAGTGAAAGTCGGTACGAGCAGTACTTC.

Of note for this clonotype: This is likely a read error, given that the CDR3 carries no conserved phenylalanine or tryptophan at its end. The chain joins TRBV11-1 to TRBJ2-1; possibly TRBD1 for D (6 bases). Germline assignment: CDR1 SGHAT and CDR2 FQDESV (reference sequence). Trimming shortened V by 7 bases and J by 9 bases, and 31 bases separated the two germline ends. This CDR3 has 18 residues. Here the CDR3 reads CASTTSPGTSGAVSEQFS. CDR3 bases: TGTGCCAGCACCACCTCTCCCGGGACATCGGGCGCGGTTAGTGAGCAGTTCTCC.

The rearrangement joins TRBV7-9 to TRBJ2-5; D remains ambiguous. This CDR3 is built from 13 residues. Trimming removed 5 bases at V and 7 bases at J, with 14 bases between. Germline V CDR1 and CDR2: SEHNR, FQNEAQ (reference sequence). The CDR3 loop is CASSPREVGTQYF. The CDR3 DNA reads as TGTGCCAGCAGCCCACGCGAGGTGGGGACCCAGTACTTC. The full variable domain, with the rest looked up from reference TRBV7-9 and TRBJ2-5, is DTGVSQNPRHKITKRGQNVTFRCDPISEHNRLYWYRQTLGQGPEFLTYFQNEAQLEKSRLLSDRFSAERPKGSFSTLEIQRTEQGDSAMYLCASSPREVGTQYFGPGTRLLVL.

CDR3 region: CASSDDSYEQYF. In nucleotides, the CDR3 is TGTGCCAGCAGTGACGATTCCTACGAGCAGTACTTC. This rearrangement joins TRBV2 to TRBJ2-7; D gene unclear. The germline CDR1 and CDR2 sequences are SNHLY and FYNNEI. The CDR3 has 12 amino acids. With 3 bases removed from V and 1 base from J, the gap between germline ends came to 4 bases.

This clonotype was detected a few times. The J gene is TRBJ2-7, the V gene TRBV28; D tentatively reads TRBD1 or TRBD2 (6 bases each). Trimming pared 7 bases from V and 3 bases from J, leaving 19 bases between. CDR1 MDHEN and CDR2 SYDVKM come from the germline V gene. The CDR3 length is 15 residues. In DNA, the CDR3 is TGTGCCAGCACCATGGGGGGACACGGTCACTACGAGCAGTACTTC. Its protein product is CASTMGGHGHYEQYF. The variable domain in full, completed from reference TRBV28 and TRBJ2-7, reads DVKVTQSSRYLVKRTGEKVFLECVQDMDHENMFWYRQDPGLGLRLIYFSYDVKMKEKGDIPEGYSVSREKKERFSLILESASTNQTSMYLCASTMGGHGHYEQYFGPGTRLTVT.

The CDR3 bases are TGTGCCAGCAACCCTGGACAGCTTAGCAATCAGCCCCAGCATTTT. Translation gives CASNPGQLSNQPQHF. The chain uses TRBV11-2 and TRBJ1-5; tentative D call: TRBD1 (6 bases). The CDR3 length is 15 residues. With 7 bases removed from V and 0 bases from J, the gap between germline ends came to 13 bases. The germline V gene has CDR1 SGHAT and CDR2 FQNNGV.

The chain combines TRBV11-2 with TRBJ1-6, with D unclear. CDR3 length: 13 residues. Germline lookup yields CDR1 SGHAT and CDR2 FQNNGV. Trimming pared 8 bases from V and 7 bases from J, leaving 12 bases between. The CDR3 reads CASLLSGNSPLHF. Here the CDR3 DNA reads TGTGCCAGCTTATTATCGGGAAATTCACCCCTCCACTTT.

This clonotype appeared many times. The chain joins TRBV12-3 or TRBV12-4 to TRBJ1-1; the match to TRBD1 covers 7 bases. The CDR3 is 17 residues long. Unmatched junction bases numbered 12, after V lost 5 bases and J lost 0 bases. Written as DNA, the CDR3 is TGTGCCAGCAGTGACTCGGGGCAGGGGGTCCTGAACACTGAAGCTTTCTTT. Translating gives CASSDSGQGVLNTEAFF.